The 22 T cell receptor beta chains below come from one sample, sequenced in a study of graft-versus-host responses after intestinal transplantation. Their antigen targets remain unknown. Produced via immunoSEQ multiplex PCR; TCRdb's table is partial and in-frame only. This sample has about 120,000 clones, with about 95% found just once. The sequences come from unstimulated CD8+ T cells sorted from spleen or lymph node cells, collected before intestinal transplant. Source of these receptors: a human donor who received an intestinal transplant.

The chain joins TRBV5-1 to TRBJ2-5; 12 bases are a match to TRBD2. Germline loops: CDR1 SGHRS, CDR2 YFSETQ. Trimming cost V 4 bases and J 5 bases; bases outside gene matches: 9. The CDR3 sequence is 16 residues long. The CDR3 sequence: CASSGATSGRGETQYF. CDR3 sequence (DNA): TGCGCCAGCAGCGGGGCGACTAGCGGGAGAGGGGAGACCCAGTACTTC. Drawing the rest from reference TRBV5-1 and TRBJ2-5, the complete variable domain is KAGVTQTPRYLIKTRGQQVTLSCSPISGHRSVSWYQQTPGQGLQFLFEYFSETQRNKGNFPGRFSGRQFSNSRSEMNVSTLELGDSALYLCASSGATSGRGETQYFGPGTRLLVL.

This clone has a handful of counts. The genes are TRBV6-5 and TRBJ2-2; no clear D gene. Trimming removed 0 bases at V and 0 bases at J, with 5 bases between. The CDR3 is 15 residues long. From germline, CDR1 is MNHEY and CDR2 SVGAGI. CDR3 DNA: TGTGCCAGCAGTTACTCGGCAGCGAACACCGGGGAGCTGTTTTTT. Translated: CASSYSAANTGELFF.

The chain couples TRBV7-3 to TRBJ1-2; TRBD1 might be the D (5 bases). Between the trimmed V and J ends, which lost 3 bases and 2 bases, there was a span of 10 bases. Germline loops: CDR1 SGHTA, CDR2 FQGTGA. The CDR3 totals 14 residues. The CDR3 bases are TGTGCCAGCAGCTTCGGGCGGGACAACTATGGCTACACCTTC. Translated, it gives CASSFGRDNYGYTF.

The CDR3 is CASSPRPYLSYEQYF. The CDR3, as DNA: TGTGCCAGCAGCCCCAGACCATATCTTTCCTACGAGCAGTACTTC. The rearrangement links TRBV14 to TRBJ2-7; D is unclear. This CDR3 region has 15 residues. Germline V gene lookup returns CDR1 SGHDN and CDR2 FVKESK. Deletions cut 4 bases from V and 1 base from J, with 14 bases between. Together with reference TRBV14 and TRBJ2-7, the CDR3 gives the full variable domain: EAGVTQFPSHSVIEKGQTVTLRCDPISGHDNLYWYRRVMGKEIKFLLHFVKESKQDESGMPNNRFLAERTGGTYSTLKVQPAELEDSGVYFCASSPRPYLSYEQYFGPGTRLTVT.

In DNA, the CDR3 is TGTGCCAGCCAACCTTTGACCCTCTACAATGAGCAGTTCTTC. Translating it yields CASQPLTLYNEQFF. The chain combines TRBV27 with TRBJ2-1; D is uncertain. The CDR3 length is 14 residues. From germline, CDR1 is MNHEY and CDR2 SMNVEV (reference sequence). V dropped 8 bases and J dropped 3 bases, with 14 bases sitting between them.

This chain connects TRBV10-3 to TRBJ2-5; D is ambiguous. The end of the DNA aligns better with TRBJ2-7, so the J call may be wrong. Germline V gene sequence: CDR1 ENHRY, CDR2 SYGVKD. The CDR3 runs to 15 residues. CDR3 region: CAISESAFSSYEQYF. DNA for the CDR3: TGTGCCATCAGTGAGTCGGCGTTCAGCTCCTACGAGCAGTACTTC.

This sequence joins TRBV29-1 and TRBJ1-2, with 7 nucleotides matching TRBD1. Germline V gene data show CDR1 as SQVTM and CDR2 as ANQGSEA. V trimming: 6 bases; J trimming: 3 bases; junction bases outside the gene matches: 7. The CDR3 is 13 amino acids. As DNA, the CDR3 is TGCAGCGTCCTCAGGGGGGACGACTATGGCTACACCTTC. This gives the protein CSVLRGDDYGYTF.

The chain combines TRBV27 with TRBJ2-1, with TRBD1 identical over 7 bases. J gave up 1 base and V 6 bases, and 3 bases lay outside the gene matches. The CDR3 consists of 14 residues. CDR1 MNHEY and CDR2 SMNVEV come from the germline V gene (reference sequence). CDR3 nucleotide sequence: TGTGCCAGCAGGACAGGGAATTCCTACAATGAGCAGTTCTTC. It encodes CASRTGNSYNEQFF.

The chain uses TRBV27 and TRBJ2-3; D perhaps matches TRBD2 (5 bases). V was cut by 5 bases and J by 5 bases, with 8 bases left in between. The CDR3 is made up of 12 amino acids. CDR1 is MNHEY, CDR2 SMNVEV, per germline (reference sequence). CDR3 DNA: TGTGCCAGCAGTGGGAGCGGAGATACGCAGTATTTT. Its protein is CASSGSGDTQYF.

The gene calls are TRBV18 and TRBJ2-7; D ambiguous. V dropped 2 bases and J dropped 5 bases, with 4 bases sitting between them. Germline CDR1 and CDR2: KGHSH and LQKENI. The CDR3 has 11 amino acids. DNA for the CDR3: TGTGCCAGCTCACCATCCGACGAGCAGTACTTC. Its protein product is CASSPSDEQYF.

The chain combines TRBV9 with TRBJ2-3; D possibly corresponds to TRBD2 (5 bases). Germline V lookup: CDR1 SGDLS, CDR2 YYNGEE. V dropped 4 bases and J dropped 2 bases, with 17 bases sitting between them. The CDR3 is made up of 16 amino acids. The CDR3 nucleotides are TGTGCCAGCAGCCCCGAGGCCGGAGACTACACAGATACGCAGTATTTT. Amino acid sequence: CASSPEAGDYTDTQYF.

The rearrangement joins TRBV5-6 to TRBJ2-6; no clear D. Per the germline V gene, CDR1 is SGHDT and CDR2 is YYEEEE. The CDR3 runs to 18 residues. Deletions cut 2 bases from V and 0 bases from J, with 15 bases between. CDR3 loop: CASSLNPTPYSGANVLTF. The CDR3 DNA reads TGTGCCAGCAGCTTAAACCCTACACCTTACTCTGGGGCCAACGTCCTGACTTTC.

The chain is built from TRBV28 and TRBJ2-1; D unclear. Germline V gives CDR1 MDHEN, CDR2 SYDVKM. Trimming took 4 bases from V and 4 from J, leaving 11 bases between them. The CDR3 loop spans 14 amino acids. The CDR3 bases are TGTGCCAGCAGTTCTCCGACGGATTACAATGAGCAGTTCTTC. Protein sequence: CASSSPTDYNEQFF.

This clone was observed a single time. The chain recombines TRBV28 with TRBJ2-7, with 7 bases that match TRBD1. This CDR3 has 14 residues. Germline V lookup: CDR1 MDHEN, CDR2 SYDVKM. Trimming took 6 bases from V and 2 from J; bases not matched to a gene: 7. The CDR3 bases are TGTGCCAGCAGCCCCCCGGGACAGCCCTACGAGCAGTACTTC. Translated, it gives CASSPPGQPYEQYF.

The chain couples TRBV2 to TRBJ2-7; the D gene is possibly TRBD1 (6 bases). The CDR3 sequence is 15 residues long. Germline assignment: CDR1 SNHLY and CDR2 FYNNEI. V was pared by 7 bases and J by 5 bases, with 21 bases between. As DNA, the CDR3 is TGTGCCAGCACCCATCAGGCCGGGACAACGGACGAGCAGTACTTC. It encodes CASTHQAGTTDEQYF.

This clone has a handful of counts. This chain connects TRBV28 to TRBJ1-3, with 9 positions matching TRBD1. Germline values: CDR1 MDHEN, CDR2 SYDVKM. The CDR3 sequence is 15 residues long. V lost 2 bases and J lost 4; bases outside the gene matches: 3. The CDR3 DNA reads TGTGCCAGCAGTTTAACCGGGACAGGGGGAAACACCATATATTTT. Translation: CASSLTGTGGNTIYF.

The CDR3 DNA reads as TGCGCCAGCAGCCGGCGGGGACTTAACGAGCAGTACTTC. Translating it yields CASSRRGLNEQYF. The chain joins TRBV4-1 to TRBJ2-7, with D possibly being TRBD2 (6 bases). V was pared by 4 bases and J by 5 bases, with 12 bases between. Looked up from germline, CDR1 is MGHRA and CDR2 is YSYEKL. The CDR3 totals 13 residues.

The chain joins TRBV10-3 to TRBJ1-2, with 9 bases fitting TRBD1. The germline CDR1 and CDR2 sequences are ENHRY and SYGVKD. The CDR3 totals 18 residues. The ends lost 10 bases at V and 6 bases at J; junction bases unmatched: 24. CDR3 DNA: TGTGCCAGTAATGACTCGGGACAGGGAACTGAGGGGGATGATGGCTACACCTTC. It is translated as CASNDSGQGTEGDDGYTF.

The V gene is TRBV19, the J gene TRBJ2-1; D ambiguous. The V and J ends lost 5 bases and 1 base respectively, with 9 bases between them. Germline values: CDR1 LNHDA, CDR2 SQIVND (reference sequence). This CDR3 region has 14 residues. The CDR3 DNA reads TGTGCCAGTAGTTCTTCGGCGTCCTACAATGAGCAGTTCTTC. It translates to CASSSSASYNEQFF. Full variable domain (rest looked up from reference TRBV19 and TRBJ2-1): DGGITQSPKYLFRKEGQNVTLSCEQNLNHDAMYWYRQDPGQGLRLIYYSQIVNDFQKGDIAEGYSVSREKKESFPLTVTSAQKNPTAFYLCASSSSASYNEQFFGPGTRLTVL.

The J gene is TRBJ2-2, the V gene TRBV7-9; 9 bases fit TRBD1. The CDR3 loop spans 16 amino acids. Germline V gene sequence: CDR1 SEHNR, CDR2 FQNEAQ (reference sequence). V shed 2 bases, J shed 5 bases, and the junction held 6 bases outside the gene matches. The CDR3 spells CASSLPLTGGTGELFF. The DNA of the CDR3 is TGTGCCAGCAGCTTACCTCTGACAGGGGGGACCGGGGAGCTGTTTTTT.

The genes are TRBV4-3 and TRBJ2-7; D unresolved. The germline V gene encodes CDR1 LGHNA and CDR2 YSLEER. Deletions cut 4 bases from V and 0 bases from J, with 10 bases between. CDR3 length: 14 amino acids. The CDR3 region is CASSLTRASYEQYF. CDR3 DNA: TGCGCCAGCAGCCTAACAAGGGCCTCCTACGAGCAGTACTTC.

The genes are TRBV19 and TRBJ2-7; TRBD1 matches 11 bases. Germline loops: CDR1 LNHDA, CDR2 SQIVND (reference sequence). Trimming at V came to 5 bases and at J to 4 bases, leaving 4 bases not matched to a gene. The CDR3 runs to 14 residues. As DNA, the CDR3 is TGTGCCAGTAGTCCGGGACAGGGGGGATACGAGCAGTACTTC. Amino acids: CASSPGQGGYEQYF.